The 3 T cell receptor beta chains reported below all come from one sample, sequenced in a study of long-term antiretroviral therapy in people with HIV. With survey level as its setting, the immunoSEQ assay was v3.0. This table comes from immunoSEQ multiplex PCR, and its TCRdb copy is limited to in-frame clones, with some not included. The table lists 15,000 to 20,000 clones, 70% to 90% of them singletons. The sample consisted of unsorted PBMCs, taken 0.7 years before starting antiretroviral therapy. Source of these receptors: a man aged 45-65 years with HIV.

This clone came up once. The CDR3: CASSQSRVGSPLHF. As DNA, the CDR3 is TGCGCCAGCAGCCAATCCAGGGTTGGATCACCCCTCCACTTT. The chain uses TRBV4-3 and TRBJ1-6; D is perhaps TRBD1 (5 bases). V dropped 2 bases and J dropped 10 bases, with 12 bases sitting between them. Looked up from germline, CDR1 is LGHNA and CDR2 is YSLEER. CDR3 length equals 14 residues.

The J gene is TRBJ2-3, the V gene TRBV19; no reliable D call. V lost 8 bases to trimming and J lost 6 bases, with 9 bases between them. This CDR3 has 11 amino acids. From germline, CDR1 is LNHDA and CDR2 SQIVND (reference sequence). The CDR3 DNA is TGTGCCAGTCAAAAGCGCGATACGCAGTATTTT. Translated: CASQKRDTQYF. Complete variable domain (other parts from reference TRBV19 and TRBJ2-3): DGGITQSPKYLFRKEGQNVTLSCEQNLNHDAMYWYRQDPGQGLRLIYYSQIVNDFQKGDIAEGYSVSREKKESFPLTVTSAQKNPTAFYLCASQKRDTQYFGPGTRLTVL.

The chain uses TRBV5-1 and TRBJ2-3; the D is unclear. Looked up from germline, CDR1 is SGHRS and CDR2 is YFSETQ. Trimming stripped 4 bases from V and 4 bases from J, with 10 bases between. The CDR3 totals 13 residues. The CDR3 coding sequence is TGCGCCAGCAGCAGGGAAAGGGCAGATACGCAGTATTTT. Protein product: CASSRERADTQYF. Full variable domain (rest looked up from reference TRBV5-1 and TRBJ2-3): KAGVTQTPRYLIKTRGQQVTLSCSPISGHRSVSWYQQTPGQGLQFLFEYFSETQRNKGNFPGRFSGRQFSNSRSEMNVSTLELGDSALYLCASSRERADTQYFGPGTRLTVL.